This section outlines one T cell receptor (beta chain) sequence together with its context. This receptor's antigen is unknown. No base-level quality is on record; no much larger clone is a single base apart. The sample has other DNA sequences that encode this CDR3 too. Libraries were made using PCR. The sequencer was an Illumina HiSeq 4000. High-throughput sequencing was used to profile the TCR beta-chain CDR3 region of every patient. The original pipeline was this. The researchers built a classifier to tell apart papillary thyroid cancer patients with distant metastasis, based on CDR3 differences among clinicopathological groups. Repertoire diversity was assessed with the Shannon index, and tumor-blood repertoire similarity with the Morisita-Horn index. Clones were called with MiXCR by TCRdb after fastp trimmed the public reads at Q25, and only in-frame beta chains were retained. It is TCRdb's table, rather than the study itself, that gives the V and J calls and clone size. In this sample the table shows around 20,000 clones, about a third of which occur a single time. In total, the top ten clones hold 29% of the sample.

None of the patients had been given any treatment before thyroid surgery. The study retrospectively analysed patient clinical samples collected from about 2012 to 2019 using T-cell receptor beta sequencing. The sample is drawn from a study of metastatic and nonmetastatic thyroid tumors (dated by TCRdb to 2020 to 2022). Study-wide context: For patients with malignant and with benign thyroid disease, the researchers compared repertoires between peripheral blood samples and tumor or nodule tissue samples.

Unmatched junction bases come to 4, with V trimmed by 4 bases and J by 7 bases. The CDR3, cysteine through phenylalanine, is 15 amino acids long. Only the CDR3 part of the read is kept: 45 bases, read in frame from the first base. The germline V gene sets CDR1 to MDHEN and CDR2 to SYDVKM. The investigation overall reported the following: TCR beta diversity was reported as significantly higher in malignant tumors than in benign nodules, in both blood and tumor samples.

The chain couples TRBV28 to TRBJ2-2; 12 central nucleotides agree with TRBD2. Sequenced input: tumor tissue. This clonotype was obtained from a female donor with papillary thyroid cancer or a benign thyroid nodule (not recorded which). Some clones in this sample may be carry-over from other donors' samples. The sequenced DNA: TGTGCCAGCAGTTCGACTAGCGGGAGTCACGGGGAGCTGTTTTTT. The translation is CASSSTSGSHGELFF.